Following are 23 T cell receptor beta chains from one sample sequenced in a study of response to subunit inactivated influenza vaccine. Each CDR3 protein gets one entry after TCRdb re-called the RT-PCR reads with MiXCR. Altogether hundreds of thousands of distinct CDR3 sequences are present, about 11% being singletons, with the ten largest covering 8% to 13%. This sample also appeared in a second study, on T cells expressing NK-cell markers. This second study notes: With UMIs, 5'RACE template switching was used to make TCR beta cDNA.

The specimen comprised PBMCs from blood, sampled on the day of vaccination. These receptors were obtained from a man in his fifties who received an inactivated influenza vaccine.

This clonotype has a count of ten or more. V and J are TRBV20-1 and TRBJ1-2; the match to TRBD1 covers 7 bases. Germline V gene lookup returns CDR1 DFQATT and CDR2 SNEGSKA (reference sequence). V was clipped by 3 bases and J by 3 bases; unmatched bases: 7. The CDR3 is made up of 14 amino acids. The CDR3 spells CSASREGGYYGYTF. The CDR3 coding sequence is TGCAGTGCTAGCCGAGAAGGGGGCTACTATGGCTACACCTTC.

This clonotype was observed a few times. The DNA for the CDR3 is TGTGCCAGCAGTTACTCGACTAGCGGGAGGGGTAATGAGCAGTTCTTC. As protein: CASSYSTSGRGNEQFF. The gene calls are TRBV6-5 and TRBJ2-1; 14 positions match TRBD2. This CDR3 spans 16 amino acids. The trim removed 0 bases at V and 7 bases at J, leaving 2 bases unmatched. Looked up from germline, CDR1 is MNHEY and CDR2 is SVGAGI.

The chain joins TRBV4-2 to TRBJ2-5; D not resolved. CDR3 length: 15 residues. Deletions cut 0 bases from V and 0 bases from J, with 8 bases between. CDR1 is LGHNA, CDR2 YNFKEQ, per germline. The CDR3, as DNA: TGTGCCAGCAGCCAAGATCCTTCCAACCAAGAGACCCAGTACTTC. It specifies CASSQDPSNQETQYF.

In its sample, this clonotype was seen a few times. The chain employs TRBV7-2 and TRBJ2-1, with unresolved D. V lost 0 bases and J 6 bases, leaving 9 bases between the germline ends. The CDR3 covers 14 residues. The germline V gene encodes CDR1 SGHTA and CDR2 FQGNSA. CDR3 in amino acids: CASSLAPGVNEQFF. The DNA of the CDR3 is TGTGCCAGCAGCTTAGCCCCTGGGGTCAATGAGCAGTTCTTC.

The rearrangement joins TRBV19 to TRBJ1-5; D remains ambiguous. Germline assignment: CDR1 LNHDA and CDR2 SQIVND (reference sequence). Trimming pared 5 bases from V and 10 bases from J, leaving 12 bases between. This CDR3 is built from 12 residues. CDR3 in amino acids: CASSPLLVPQHF. Written as DNA, the CDR3 is TGTGCCAGTAGTCCACTCCTAGTTCCCCAGCATTTT.

This clonotype was recorded a few times. The chain is built from TRBV6-2 or TRBV6-3 and TRBJ2-3; D remains unclear. Per the germline V gene, CDR1 is MNHEY and CDR2 is SVGEGT. The CDR3 is 18 residues long. V lost 0 bases, J lost 4 bases, and 20 bases lay in between. Written as DNA, the CDR3 is TGTGCCAGCAGTTACTCGCGGAGTACAGTTACCCGGGCAGATACGCAGTATTTT. Translating gives CASSYSRSTVTRADTQYF.

This clonotype was counted between two and nine times. The V and J genes are TRBV4-2 and TRBJ1-1, with D uncertain. The CDR3 runs 14 residues. From germline, CDR1 is LGHNA and CDR2 YNFKEQ. V shed 0 bases and J shed 3 bases, with 8 bases lying between them. The CDR3 spells CASSQEVVYTEAFF. DNA for the CDR3: TGTGCCAGCAGCCAAGAGGTAGTATACACTGAAGCTTTCTTT.

This clonotype has at least ten counts. The chain couples TRBV5-1 to TRBJ2-5; D assignment may be TRBD1 or TRBD2 (5 bases each). In germline, CDR1 is SGHRS, CDR2 YFSETQ. The CDR3 is made up of 16 amino acids. V lost 4 bases and J 1 base, leaving 17 bases between the germline ends. CDR3 bases: TGCGCCAGCAGCGGGGGTTTCTTGGGGTCCCAAGAGACCCAGTACTTC. Its translation: CASSGGFLGSQETQYF.

This clonotype occurred many times. This chain's CDR3 is CSVESPWTSGANVLTF. CDR3 in DNA: TGCAGCGTTGAATCTCCCTGGACCTCTGGGGCCAACGTCCTGACTTTC. This chain connects TRBV29-1 to TRBJ2-6; no clear D gene. CDR1 is SQVTM, CDR2 ANQGSEA, per germline. V was cut by 2 bases and J by 0 bases, with 11 bases left in between. The CDR3 length is 16 residues. Full variable domain (outside the CDR3, taken from reference TRBV29-1 and TRBJ2-6): SAVISQKPSRDICQRGTSLTIQCQVDSQVTMMFWYRQQPGQSLTLIATANQGSEATYESGFVIDKFPISRPNLTFSTLTVSNMSPEDSSIYLCSVESPWTSGANVLTFGAGSRLTVL.

This chain connects TRBV30 to TRBJ1-6; no reliable D call. Germline lookup yields CDR1 GTSNPN and CDR2 SVGIG (reference sequence). V lost 4 bases, J lost 3 bases, and 13 bases lay in between. CDR3 length equals 15 residues. The CDR3 bases are TGTGCCTGGAAGGGTTCTGGTAACTATAATTCACCCCTCCACTTT. It translates to CAWKGSGNYNSPLHF.

The sample holds many counts of this clonotype. The chain uses TRBV20-1 and TRBJ2-5; 7 bases align to TRBD1. In germline, CDR1 is DFQATT, CDR2 SNEGSKA (reference sequence). V trimming: 0 bases; J trimming: 2 bases; junction bases outside the gene matches: 6. CDR3 length equals 15 residues. CDR3 residues: CSARDQRTGQETQYF. For the CDR3, the DNA is TGCAGTGCTAGAGATCAGAGGACAGGACAAGAGACCCAGTACTTC.

The rearrangement links TRBV9 to TRBJ2-7, with D possibly TRBD1 on 6 matching bases. There are 15 residues in the CDR3. Germline V gene lookup returns CDR1 SGDLS and CDR2 YYNGEE. V lost 2 bases and J lost 2, with 14 bases in between. The chain's CDR3 is CASSVRGSGAYEQYF. In DNA form, the CDR3 reads TGTGCCAGCAGCGTGAGGGGGAGTGGGGCCTACGAGCAGTACTTC.

The table lists this clonotype with many counts. The chain joins TRBV15 to TRBJ2-3; TRBD2 agrees at 8 bases. CDR1 and CDR2 (germline): LNHNV, YYDKDF (reference sequence). J lost 4 bases, V lost 5 bases, and 11 bases had no gene match. CDR3 length: 16 residues. The CDR3 DNA follows: TGTGCCACCAGCTCTCAGCGGGGGTCTGGTGCAGATACGCAGTATTTT. Translating gives CATSSQRGSGADTQYF.

This clonotype was detected a few times. The chain joins TRBV19 to TRBJ1-1, with 7 bases matching TRBD1. CDR1 LNHDA and CDR2 SQIVND come from the germline V gene (reference sequence). The CDR3 totals 13 residues. Trimming cost V 3 bases and J 4 bases; bases outside gene matches: 2. CDR3 coding DNA: TGTGCCAGTAGTATCGCAGGGGGCACTGAAGCTTTCTTT. Residues: CASSIAGGTEAFF.

At least ten counts were recorded for this clonotype. The genes are TRBV7-2 and TRBJ1-1; 9 bases align to TRBD1. The ends lost 7 bases at V and 5 bases at J; junction bases unmatched: 14. Germline assignment: CDR1 SGHTA and CDR2 FQGNSA. The CDR3 has 16 amino acids. CDR3 in amino acids: CASKSQRGQGGTEAFF. The CDR3 region has the DNA TGTGCCAGCAAATCCCAAAGGGGACAGGGAGGGACTGAAGCTTTCTTT. Using reference TRBV7-2 and TRBJ1-1 for the parts outside the CDR3, the full variable domain is GAGVSQSPSNKVTEKGKDVELRCDPISGHTALYWYRQSLGQGLEFLIYFQGNSAPDKSGLPSDRFSAERTGGSVSTLTIQRTQQEDSAVYLCASKSQRGQGGTEAFFGQGTRLTVV.

V usage is TRBV20-1 and J usage is TRBJ1-4, with 8 bases fitting TRBD1. CDR3 length equals 14 residues. From germline, CDR1 is DFQATT and CDR2 SNEGSKA (reference sequence). V shed 2 bases, J shed 7 bases, and the junction held 6 bases outside the gene matches. As DNA, the CDR3 is TGCAGTGCTAGACCCGGACAGGGATTTGAAAAACTGTTTTTT. Residues: CSARPGQGFEKLFF.

The V gene is TRBV30, the J gene TRBJ2-2; TRBD1 is a possible D gene (6 bases). Looked up from germline, CDR1 is GTSNPN and CDR2 is SVGIG (reference sequence). This CDR3 has 14 amino acids. V lost 4 bases and J 5 bases, leaving 14 bases between the germline ends. In DNA, the CDR3 is TGTGCCTGGAATAGGGGGATCTTAACCGGGGAGCTGTTTTTT. It encodes CAWNRGILTGELFF.

This clonotype has a handful of counts. V usage is TRBV11-1 and J usage is TRBJ2-6; TRBD2 agrees at 10 bases. The CDR3 spans 18 residues. The germline V gene has CDR1 SGHAT and CDR2 FQDESV (reference sequence). The V gene end was trimmed by 5 bases and the J gene end by 3 bases; junction bases not matched to a gene: 10. CDR3 bases: TGTGCCAGCAGCCGACGCCCTAGCGGGGGACGTGGGGCCAACGTCCTGACTTTC. Translating gives CASSRRPSGGRGANVLTF.

In this sample, this clonotype turned up a few times. This chain connects TRBV20-1 to TRBJ1-1, with a possible D match to TRBD1 (5 bases). This CDR3 contains 13 residues. Germline lookup yields CDR1 DFQATT and CDR2 SNEGSKA (reference sequence). Trimming took off 1 base at V and 4 bases at J, with 10 bases between the two ends. The CDR3 protein is CSARGGRGTEAFF. CDR3 DNA sequence: TGCAGTGCTAGAGGGGGAAGGGGCACTGAAGCTTTCTTT.

A remark on this clonotype: Without the conserved terminal phenylalanine or tryptophan, this CDR3 likely stems from a read error. J is TRBJ2-6 and V is TRBV10-3, with 11 bases that match TRBD1. This CDR3 contains 18 residues. Germline CDR1 is ENHRY and CDR2 is SYGVKD. CDR3 sequence reads: CAISSRRTGGSGGNVLTY. The CDR3 nucleotides are TGTGCCATCAGTTCTCGTCGGACAGGGGGCTCTGGGGGCAACGTCCTGACTTAC.

The rearrangement links TRBV4-3 to TRBJ2-1; 7 positions match TRBD1. Germline CDR1 reads LGHNA; CDR2 reads YSLEER. V lost 0 bases, J lost 8 bases, and 10 bases stayed unmatched. The CDR3 consists of 16 residues. CDR3: CASSQDWNRGWDEQFF. The CDR3 DNA follows: TGCGCCAGCAGCCAAGATTGGAACAGGGGATGGGATGAGCAGTTCTTC.

This clonotype was seen a few times. The chain links TRBV7-8 to TRBJ2-1; 8 bases fit TRBD2. Germline values: CDR1 SGHVS, CDR2 FQNEAQ. The CDR3 spans 16 residues. After removal of 0 bases from V and 3 bases from J, the junction contained 4 bases not matched to a gene. The CDR3, as DNA: TGTGCCAGCAGCTTAGCGGTAGCGGGACTCTACAATGAGCAGTTCTTC. As protein: CASSLAVAGLYNEQFF.

In DNA form, the CDR3 reads TGTGCCAGCAGTACCCAATCCTACGAGCAGTACTTC. Protein: CASSTQSYEQYF. V gene TRBV6-2 or TRBV6-3 combines with J gene TRBJ2-7, with no clear D. Trimming took off 5 bases at V and 1 base at J, with 6 bases between the two ends. Germline CDR1 MNHEY, CDR2 SVGEGT. CDR3 length equals 12 residues.